The rows below give T cell receptor beta chains drawn from one sample of a study of blood T cell repertoires in COVID-19. TCRdb keeps only in-frame clones here, not all; method: immunoSEQ multiplex PCR. The sample consists of some 270,000 clones, about 90% of them appearing once. The sample taken for sequencing was PBMCs or T cells enriched from blood (not recorded which). All receptors come from a woman aged 60-75 years who had recovered from COVID-19. CDR3s include the opening cysteine and the closing phenylalanine or tryptophan. A D gene is named only where the DNA matches it firmly. Size is omitted from some rows. Given values are once, few, many or a class for expanded clones.

V	J	D	size	CDR3	DNA
TRBV19	TRBJ1-5	.	.	CASRYGVGSENQPQHF	TGTGCCAGTAGGTACGGCGTCGGGTCAGAGAATCAGCCCCAGCATTTT
TRBV2	TRBJ2-5	TRBD1	.	CASSDPDRAETQYF	TGTGCCAGCAGTGATCCGGACAGGGCGGAGACCCAGTACTTC
TRBV29-1	TRBJ1-2	.	.	CSVVQHRNYGYTF	TGCAGCGTTGTACAGCACCGAAACTATGGCTACACCTTC
TRBV6-1	TRBJ1-3	TRBD1	.	CASSEGGTGSGNTIYF	TGTGCCAGCAGTGAAGGCGGGACAGGCTCTGGAAACACCATATATTTT
TRBV7-2	TRBJ2-7	.	.	CASSLDGVSYEQYF	TGTGCCAGCAGCTTAGACGGGGTATCCTACGAGCAGTACTTC
TRBV5-1	TRBJ2-3	TRBD2	once	CASSPRLAGGTDTQYF	TGCGCCAGCAGCCCGCGACTAGCGGGGGGCACAGATACGCAGTATTTT
TRBV11-2	TRBJ2-7	TRBD1	.	CASSLVGQGIYEQYF	TGTGCCAGCAGCTTAGTGGGACAGGGAATCTACGAGCAGTACTTC
TRBV4-1	TRBJ2-5	.	.	CASSREGHGEETQYF	TGCGCCAGCAGCAGAGAGGGACACGGGGAAGAGACCCAGTACTTC
TRBV6-5	TRBJ1-2	.	few	CASREQAGYGYTF	TGTGCCAGCAGGGAGCAGGCGGGATATGGCTACACCTTC
TRBV2	TRBJ1-1	.	.	CASSEPKKGGTEAFF	TGTGCCAGCAGTGAGCCCAAAAAGGGAGGCACTGAAGCTTTCTTT
TRBV19	TRBJ2-1	TRBD2	.	CASSPAGEVLNEQFF	TGTGCCAGTAGTCCAGCGGGAGAGGTGTTGAATGAGCAGTTCTTC
TRBV5-4	TRBJ2-5	.	.	CASSATQEGETQYF	TGTGCCAGCAGCGCGACACAGGAGGGGGAGACCCAGTACTTC
TRBV5-4	TRBJ1-4	TRBD1	few	CASSRDRGREKLFF	TGTGCCAGCAGCCGGGACAGGGGGCGTGAAAAACTGTTTTTT
TRBV6-4	TRBJ1-2	.	.	CASSEGPGRIPRYGYTF	TGTGCCAGCAGTGAGGGCCCAGGGAGGATACCACGCTATGGCTACACCTTC
TRBV10-3	TRBJ1-2	.	.	CAISEWYAGNYGYTF	TGTGCCATCAGTGAGTGGTATGCGGGGAACTATGGCTACACCTTC
TRBV7-3	TRBJ2-7	TRBD2	.	CASSQGTSGYEQYF	TGTGCCAGCAGCCAGGGGACTAGCGGCTACGAGCAGTACTTC
TRBV5-4	TRBJ1-2	.	.	CASSLPGHSNYGYTF	TGTGCCAGCAGCCTTCCGGGACACTCTAACTATGGCTACACCTTC
TRBV7-9	TRBJ1-1	.	.	CASSPRGTEAFF	TGTGCCAGCAGCCCTAGGGGGACGGAAGCTTTCTTT
TRBV6-5	TRBJ2-2	.	.	CASRGVEGTGELFF	TGTGCCAGCAGGGGAGTGGAGGGGACCGGGGAGCTGTTTTTT
TRBV19	TRBJ1-3	.	once	CASSANRKGAGNTIYF	TGTGCCAGTAGTGCGAACAGGAAAGGAGCGGGAAACACCATATATTTT
TRBV11-2	TRBJ1-1	TRBD1	once	CASSPRDRGNTEAFF	TGTGCCAGCAGCCCCCGGGACAGGGGTAACACTGAAGCTTTCTTT
TRBV2	TRBJ1-1	TRBD1	once	CASRPTGGTVNTEAFF	TGTGCCAGCAGACCTACAGGGGGGACGGTGAACACTGAAGCTTTCTTT
TRBV24-1	TRBJ2-1	TRBD1	.	CATSETPGQEFF	TGTGCCACCAGTGAGACACCGGGACAGGAGTTCTTC
TRBV7-8	TRBJ2-7	TRBD2	.	CASRSRLAERYEQYF	TGTGCCAGCAGGTCCCGACTAGCGGAAAGATACGAGCAGTACTTC
TRBV5-1	TRBJ2-3	.	once	CASSLTDTSDTQYF	TGCGCCAGCAGCTTGACAGATACTTCAGATACGCAGTATTTT
TRBV7-2	TRBJ1-4	.	once	CASSASAGTNEKLFF	TGTGCCAGCAGCGCCTCGGCGGGGACTAATGAAAAACTGTTTTTT
TRBV3-1/TRBV3-2	TRBJ2-2	TRBD2	.	CASSPSGLAFGELFF	TGTGCCAGCAGCCCCAGTGGACTAGCTTTCGGGGAGCTGTTTTTT
TRBV7-3	TRBJ2-2	.	once	CASSLASFGSGELFF	TGTGCCAGCAGCTTAGCTAGCTTTGGGTCCGGGGAGCTGTTTTTT
TRBV5-6	TRBJ1-2	TRBD1	.	CASSYDREYGYTF	TGTGCCAGCAGTTACGACAGGGAGTATGGCTACACCTTC
TRBV2	TRBJ1-5	TRBD1	once	CASSYRGNQPQHF	TGTGCCAGCAGTTACAGGGGGAATCAGCCCCAGCATTTT
TRBV5-6	TRBJ2-6	.	.	CASSSPWTSGANVLTF	TGTGCCAGCAGCTCCCCCTGGACTTCTGGGGCCAACGTCCTGACTTTC
TRBV7-9	TRBJ1-1	.	.	CASSLYGETEAFF	TGTGCCAGCAGCTTATACGGGGAAACTGAAGCTTTCTTT
TRBV5-5	TRBJ2-2	TRBD2	.	CASSLAGTSGSWNTGELFF	TGTGCCAGCAGCTTGGCCGGGACTAGCGGGAGTTGGAACACCGGGGAGCTGTTTTTT
TRBV11-1	TRBJ2-2	.	.	CASSYERTGELFF	TGTGCCAGCAGCTATGAGAGGACCGGGGAGCTGTTTTTT
TRBV19	TRBJ2-7	.	.	CASSQILGVEQYF	TGTGCCAGTAGTCAGATCCTAGGGGTCGAGCAGTACTTC
TRBV3-1/TRBV3-2	TRBJ2-3	.	.	CASSQDPGSTDTQYF	TGTGCCAGCAGCCAAGATCCGGGGAGCACAGATACGCAGTATTTT
TRBV5-1	TRBJ1-2	.	.	CATRIYPGVDGYTF	TGCGCCACCCGTATTTACCCAGGGGTTGATGGCTACACCTTC
TRBV5-1	TRBJ1-6	TRBD1	few	CASGAQGAGSPLHF	TGCGCCAGCGGAGCACAGGGGGCAGGATCACCCCTCCACTTT
TRBV19	TRBJ2-2	TRBD2	.	CASSKTSANTGELFF	TGTGCCAGTAGTAAAACTAGCGCTAACACCGGGGAGCTGTTTTTT
TRBV5-1	TRBJ1-1	.	.	CASSPRGSDTEAFF	TGCGCCAGCAGCCCCAGGGGTTCGGACACTGAAGCTTTCTTT
TRBV10-3	TRBJ2-1	.	.	CAISESIAGGNEQFF	TGTGCCATCAGTGAGTCGATTGCGGGCGGGAATGAGCAGTTCTTC
TRBV28	TRBJ2-3	TRBD2	.	CASARLAGEIDTQYF	TGTGCCAGCGCAAGACTAGCGGGAGAAATAGATACGCAGTATTTT
TRBV19	TRBJ1-1	.	.	CASSIQGRMNTEAFF	TGTGCCAGTAGTATACAGGGGCGGATGAACACTGAAGCTTTCTTT